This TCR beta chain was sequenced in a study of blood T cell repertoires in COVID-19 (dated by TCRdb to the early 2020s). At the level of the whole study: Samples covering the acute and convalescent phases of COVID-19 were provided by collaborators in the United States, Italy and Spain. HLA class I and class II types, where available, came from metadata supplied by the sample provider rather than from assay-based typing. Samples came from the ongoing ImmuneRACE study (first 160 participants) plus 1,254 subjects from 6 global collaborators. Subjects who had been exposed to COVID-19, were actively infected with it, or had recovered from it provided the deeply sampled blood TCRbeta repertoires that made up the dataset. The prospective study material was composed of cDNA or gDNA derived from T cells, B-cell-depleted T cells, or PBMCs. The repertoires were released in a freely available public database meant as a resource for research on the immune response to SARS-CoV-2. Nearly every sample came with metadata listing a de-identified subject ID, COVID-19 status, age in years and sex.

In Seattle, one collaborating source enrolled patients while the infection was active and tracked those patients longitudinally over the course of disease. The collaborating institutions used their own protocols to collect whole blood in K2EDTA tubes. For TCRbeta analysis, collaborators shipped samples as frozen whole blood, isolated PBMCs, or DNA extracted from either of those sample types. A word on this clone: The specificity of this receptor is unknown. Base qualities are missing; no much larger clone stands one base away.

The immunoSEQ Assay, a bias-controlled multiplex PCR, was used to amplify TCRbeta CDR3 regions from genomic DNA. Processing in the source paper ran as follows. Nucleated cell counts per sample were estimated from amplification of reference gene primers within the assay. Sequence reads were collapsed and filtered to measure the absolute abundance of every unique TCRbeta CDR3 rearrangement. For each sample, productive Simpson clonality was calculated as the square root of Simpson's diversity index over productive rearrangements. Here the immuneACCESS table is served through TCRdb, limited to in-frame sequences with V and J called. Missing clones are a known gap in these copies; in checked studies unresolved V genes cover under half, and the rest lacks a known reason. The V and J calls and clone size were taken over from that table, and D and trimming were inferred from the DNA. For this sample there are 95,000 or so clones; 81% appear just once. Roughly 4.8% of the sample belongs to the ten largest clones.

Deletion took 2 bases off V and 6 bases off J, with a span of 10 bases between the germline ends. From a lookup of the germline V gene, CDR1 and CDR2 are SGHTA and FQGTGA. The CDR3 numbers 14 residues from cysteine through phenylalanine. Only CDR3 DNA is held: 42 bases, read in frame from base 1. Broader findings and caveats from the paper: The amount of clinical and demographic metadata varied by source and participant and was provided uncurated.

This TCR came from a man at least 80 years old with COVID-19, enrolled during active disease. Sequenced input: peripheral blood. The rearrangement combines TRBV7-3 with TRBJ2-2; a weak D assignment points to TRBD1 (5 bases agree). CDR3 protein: CASSLEVGAGELFF. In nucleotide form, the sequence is TGTGCCAGCAGCTTAGAAGTAGGGGCCGGGGAGCTGTTTTTT.